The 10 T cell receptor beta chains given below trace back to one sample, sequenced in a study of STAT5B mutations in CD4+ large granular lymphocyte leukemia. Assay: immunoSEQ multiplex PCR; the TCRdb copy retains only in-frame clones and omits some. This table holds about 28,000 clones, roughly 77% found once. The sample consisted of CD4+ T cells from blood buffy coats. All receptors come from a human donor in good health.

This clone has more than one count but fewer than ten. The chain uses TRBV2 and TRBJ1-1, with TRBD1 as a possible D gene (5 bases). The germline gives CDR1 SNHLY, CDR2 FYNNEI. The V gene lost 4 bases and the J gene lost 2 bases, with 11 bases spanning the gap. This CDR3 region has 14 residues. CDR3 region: CASSGWGGNTEAFF. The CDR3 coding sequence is TGTGCCAGCAGTGGGTGGGGGGGAAACACTGAAGCTTTCTTT.

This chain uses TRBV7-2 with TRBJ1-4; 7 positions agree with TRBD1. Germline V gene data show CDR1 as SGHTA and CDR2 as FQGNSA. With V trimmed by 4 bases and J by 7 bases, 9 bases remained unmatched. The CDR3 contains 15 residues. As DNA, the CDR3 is TGTGCCAGCAGCTCACGCCCGACAGGGTTTGAAAAACTGTTTTTT. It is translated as CASSSRPTGFEKLFF.

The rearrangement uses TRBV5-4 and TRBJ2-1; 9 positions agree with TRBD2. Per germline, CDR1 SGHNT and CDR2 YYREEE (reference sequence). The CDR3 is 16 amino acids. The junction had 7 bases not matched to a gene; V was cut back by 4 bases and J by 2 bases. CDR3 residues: CASSLLAGDTYNEQFF. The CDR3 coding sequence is TGTGCCAGCAGCCTTTTAGCGGGAGATACCTACAATGAGCAGTTCTTC. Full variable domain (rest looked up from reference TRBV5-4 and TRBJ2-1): ETGVTQSPTHLIKTRGQQVTLRCSSQSGHNTVSWYQQALGQGPQFIFQYYREEENGRGNFPPRFSGLQFPNYSSELNVNALELDDSALYLCASSLLAGDTYNEQFFGPGTRLTVL.

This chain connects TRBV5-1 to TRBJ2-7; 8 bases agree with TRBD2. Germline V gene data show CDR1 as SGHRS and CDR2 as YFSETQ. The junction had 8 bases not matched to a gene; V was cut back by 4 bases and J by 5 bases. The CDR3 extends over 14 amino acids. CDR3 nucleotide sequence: TGCGCCAGCAGCGCCGGGACTAGTGCCGACGAGCAGTACTTC. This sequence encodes CASSAGTSADEQYF.

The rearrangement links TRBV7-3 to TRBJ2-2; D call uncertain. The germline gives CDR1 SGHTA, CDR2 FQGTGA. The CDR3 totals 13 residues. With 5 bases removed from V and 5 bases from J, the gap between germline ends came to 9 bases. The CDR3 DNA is TGTGCCAGCAGCCCCCGTAGGACCGGGGAGCTGTTTTTT. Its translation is CASSPRRTGELFF. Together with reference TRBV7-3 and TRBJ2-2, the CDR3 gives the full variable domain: GAGVSQTPSNKVTEKGKYVELRCDPISGHTALYWYRQSLGQGPEFLIYFQGTGAADDSGLPNDRFFAVRPEGSVSTLKIQRTERGDSAVYLCASSPRRTGELFFGEGSRLTVL.

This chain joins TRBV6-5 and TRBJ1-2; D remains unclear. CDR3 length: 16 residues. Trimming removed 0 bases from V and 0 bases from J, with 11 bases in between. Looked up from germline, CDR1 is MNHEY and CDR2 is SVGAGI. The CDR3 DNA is TGTGCCAGCAGTTACTCGGGGAGCGAAGCTAACTATGGCTACACCTTC. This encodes CASSYSGSEANYGYTF.

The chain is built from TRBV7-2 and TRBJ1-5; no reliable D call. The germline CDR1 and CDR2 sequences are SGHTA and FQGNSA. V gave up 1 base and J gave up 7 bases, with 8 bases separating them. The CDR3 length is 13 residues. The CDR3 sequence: CASSLVRSQPQHF. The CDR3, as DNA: TGTGCCAGCAGCTTAGTTCGGTCGCAGCCCCAGCATTTT. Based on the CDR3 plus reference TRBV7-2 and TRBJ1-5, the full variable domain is GAGVSQSPSNKVTEKGKDVELRCDPISGHTALYWYRQSLGQGLEFLIYFQGNSAPDKSGLPSDRFSAERTGGSVSTLTIQRTQQEDSAVYLCASSLVRSQPQHFGDGTRLSIL.

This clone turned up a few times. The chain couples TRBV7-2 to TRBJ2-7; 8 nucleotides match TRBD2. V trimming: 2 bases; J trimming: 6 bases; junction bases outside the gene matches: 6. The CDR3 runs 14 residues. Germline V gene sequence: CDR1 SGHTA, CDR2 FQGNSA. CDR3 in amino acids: CASSLSRTSFEQYF. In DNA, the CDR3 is TGTGCCAGCAGCTTATCTAGGACTAGCTTCGAGCAGTACTTC.

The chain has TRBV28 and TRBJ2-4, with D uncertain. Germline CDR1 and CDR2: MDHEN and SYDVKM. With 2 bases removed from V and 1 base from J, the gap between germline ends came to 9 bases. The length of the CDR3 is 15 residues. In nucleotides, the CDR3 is TGTGCCAGCAGTTTAACCGGCCCGGCCAAAAACATTCAGTACTTC. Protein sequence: CASSLTGPAKNIQYF.

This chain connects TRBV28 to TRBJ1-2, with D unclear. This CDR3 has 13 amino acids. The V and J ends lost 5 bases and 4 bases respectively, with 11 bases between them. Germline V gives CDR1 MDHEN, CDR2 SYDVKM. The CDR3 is CASSLSPVYGYTF. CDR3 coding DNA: TGTGCCAGCAGTCTAAGCCCGGTCTATGGCTACACCTTC.